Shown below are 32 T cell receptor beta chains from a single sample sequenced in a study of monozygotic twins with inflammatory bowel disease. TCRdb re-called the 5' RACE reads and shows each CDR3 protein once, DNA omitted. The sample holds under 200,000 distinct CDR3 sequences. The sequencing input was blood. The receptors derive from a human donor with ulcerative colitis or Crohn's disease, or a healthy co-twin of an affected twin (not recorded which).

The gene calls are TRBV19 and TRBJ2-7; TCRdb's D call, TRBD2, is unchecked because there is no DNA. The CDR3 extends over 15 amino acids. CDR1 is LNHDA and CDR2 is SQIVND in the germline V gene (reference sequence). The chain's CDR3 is CASSIRGEGRYEQYF. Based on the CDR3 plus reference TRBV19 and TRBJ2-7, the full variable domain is DGGITQSPKYLFRKEGQNVTLSCEQNLNHDAMYWYRQDPGQGLRLIYYSQIVNDFQKGDIAEGYSVSREKKESFPLTVTSAQKNPTAFYLCASSIRGEGRYEQYFGPGTRLTVT.

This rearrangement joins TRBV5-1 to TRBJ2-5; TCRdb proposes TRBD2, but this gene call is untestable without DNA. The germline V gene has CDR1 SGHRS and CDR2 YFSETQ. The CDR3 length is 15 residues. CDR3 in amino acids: CASSILAGGVETQYF.

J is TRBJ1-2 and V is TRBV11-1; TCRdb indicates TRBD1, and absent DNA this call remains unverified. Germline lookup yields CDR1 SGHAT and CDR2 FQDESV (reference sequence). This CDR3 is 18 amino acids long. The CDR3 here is CASSPTPQTVRVGYGYTF.

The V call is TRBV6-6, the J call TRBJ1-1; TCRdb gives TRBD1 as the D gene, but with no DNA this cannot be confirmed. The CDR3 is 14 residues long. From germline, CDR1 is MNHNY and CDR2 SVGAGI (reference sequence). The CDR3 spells CASSYGGINTEAFF.

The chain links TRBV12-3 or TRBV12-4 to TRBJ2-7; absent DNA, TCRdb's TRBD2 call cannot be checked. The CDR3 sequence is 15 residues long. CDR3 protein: CASSGWAVHSYEQYF.

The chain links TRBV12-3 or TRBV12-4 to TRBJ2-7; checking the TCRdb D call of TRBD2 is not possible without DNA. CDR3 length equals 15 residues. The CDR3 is CASTPEAGGLYEQYF.

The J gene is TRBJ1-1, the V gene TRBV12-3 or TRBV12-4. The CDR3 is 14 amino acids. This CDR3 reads CASSGLDINTEAFF.

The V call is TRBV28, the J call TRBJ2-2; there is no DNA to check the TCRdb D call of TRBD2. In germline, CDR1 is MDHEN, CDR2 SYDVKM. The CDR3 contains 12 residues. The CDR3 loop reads CASTAGTGELFF.

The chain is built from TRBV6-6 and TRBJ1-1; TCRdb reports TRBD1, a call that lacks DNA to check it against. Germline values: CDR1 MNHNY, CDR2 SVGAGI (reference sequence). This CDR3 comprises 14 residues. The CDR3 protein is CASSYSGQYTEAFF.

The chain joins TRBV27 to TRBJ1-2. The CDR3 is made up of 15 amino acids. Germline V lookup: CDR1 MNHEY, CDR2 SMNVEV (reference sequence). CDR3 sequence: CASSPTRPAGYGYTF.

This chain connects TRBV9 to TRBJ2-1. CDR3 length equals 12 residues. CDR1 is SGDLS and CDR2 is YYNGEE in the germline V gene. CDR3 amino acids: CASSKDRDEQFF.

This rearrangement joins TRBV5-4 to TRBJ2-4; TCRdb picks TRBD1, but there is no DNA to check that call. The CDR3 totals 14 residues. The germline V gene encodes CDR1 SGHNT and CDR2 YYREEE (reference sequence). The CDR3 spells CASSSGTDQSIQYF.

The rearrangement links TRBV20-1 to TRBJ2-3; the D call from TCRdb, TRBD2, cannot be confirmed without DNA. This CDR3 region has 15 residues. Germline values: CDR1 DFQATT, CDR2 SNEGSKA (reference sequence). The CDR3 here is CSARETSGGPDTQYF.

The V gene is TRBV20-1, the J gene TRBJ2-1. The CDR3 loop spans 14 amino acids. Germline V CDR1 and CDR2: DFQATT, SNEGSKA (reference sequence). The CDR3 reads CSARNLAYYSEQFF.

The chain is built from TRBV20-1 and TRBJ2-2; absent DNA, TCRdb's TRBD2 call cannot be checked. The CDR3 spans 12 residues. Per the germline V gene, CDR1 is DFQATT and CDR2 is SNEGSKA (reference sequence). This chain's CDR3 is CGAGDLGGELFF.

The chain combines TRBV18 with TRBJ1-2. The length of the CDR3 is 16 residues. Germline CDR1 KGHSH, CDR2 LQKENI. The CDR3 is CASSPLRGGSSYGYTF.

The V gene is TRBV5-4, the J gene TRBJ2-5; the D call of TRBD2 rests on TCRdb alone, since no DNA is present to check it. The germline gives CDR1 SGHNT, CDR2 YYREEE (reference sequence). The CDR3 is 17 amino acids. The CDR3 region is CASSRLRGLAREETQYF.

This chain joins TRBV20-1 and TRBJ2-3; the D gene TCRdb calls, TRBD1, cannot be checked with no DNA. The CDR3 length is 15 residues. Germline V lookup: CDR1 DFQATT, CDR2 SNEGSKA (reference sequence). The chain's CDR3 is CSAPRWGGVADTQYF.

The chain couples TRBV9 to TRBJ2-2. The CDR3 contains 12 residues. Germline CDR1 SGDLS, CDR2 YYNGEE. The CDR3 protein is CASSVSTGELFF. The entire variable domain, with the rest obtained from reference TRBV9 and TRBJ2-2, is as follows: DSGVTQTPKHLITATGQRVTLRCSPRSGDLSVYWYQQSLDQGLQFLIQYYNGEERAKGNILERFSAQQFPDLHSELNLSSLELGDSALYFCASSVSTGELFFGEGSRLTVL.

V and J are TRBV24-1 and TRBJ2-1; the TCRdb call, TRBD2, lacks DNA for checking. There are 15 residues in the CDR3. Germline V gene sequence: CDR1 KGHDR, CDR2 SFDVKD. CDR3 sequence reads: CATSGASGGAYEQFF.

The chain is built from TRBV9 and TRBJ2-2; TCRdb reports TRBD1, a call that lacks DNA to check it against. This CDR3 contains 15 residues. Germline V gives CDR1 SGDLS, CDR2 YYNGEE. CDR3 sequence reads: CASSIWDTGTGELFF.

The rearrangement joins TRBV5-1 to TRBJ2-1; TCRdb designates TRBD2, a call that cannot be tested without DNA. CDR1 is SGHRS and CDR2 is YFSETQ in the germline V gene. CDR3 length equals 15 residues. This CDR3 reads CASSLATSGYNEQFF.

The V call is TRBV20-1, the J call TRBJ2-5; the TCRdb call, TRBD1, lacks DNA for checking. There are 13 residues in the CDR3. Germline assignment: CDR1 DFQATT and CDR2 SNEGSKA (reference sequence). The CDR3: CSAPGTDQETQYF.

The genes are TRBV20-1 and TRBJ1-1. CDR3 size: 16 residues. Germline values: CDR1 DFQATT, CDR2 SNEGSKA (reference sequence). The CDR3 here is CSAPSDEMQEGTEAFF.

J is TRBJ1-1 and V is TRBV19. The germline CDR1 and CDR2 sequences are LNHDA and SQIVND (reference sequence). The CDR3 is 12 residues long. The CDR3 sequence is CASSGRDTEAFF.

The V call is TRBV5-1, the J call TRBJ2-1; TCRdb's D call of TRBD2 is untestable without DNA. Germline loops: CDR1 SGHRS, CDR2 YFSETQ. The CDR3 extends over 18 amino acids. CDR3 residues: CASSSRLAGGLFYNEQFF. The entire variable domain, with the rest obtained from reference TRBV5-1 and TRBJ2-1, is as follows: KAGVTQTPRYLIKTRGQQVTLSCSPISGHRSVSWYQQTPGQGLQFLFEYFSETQRNKGNFPGRFSGRQFSNSRSEMNVSTLELGDSALYLCASSSRLAGGLFYNEQFFGPGTRLTVL.

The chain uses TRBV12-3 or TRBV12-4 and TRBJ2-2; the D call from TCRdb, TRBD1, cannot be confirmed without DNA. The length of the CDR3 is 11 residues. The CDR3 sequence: CASSRGGELFF.

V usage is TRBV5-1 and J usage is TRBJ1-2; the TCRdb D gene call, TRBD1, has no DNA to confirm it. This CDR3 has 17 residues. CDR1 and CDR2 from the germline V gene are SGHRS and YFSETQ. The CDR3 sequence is CASSFLGGPTSLDGYTF. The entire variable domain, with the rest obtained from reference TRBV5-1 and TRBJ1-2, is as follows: KAGVTQTPRYLIKTRGQQVTLSCSPISGHRSVSWYQQTPGQGLQFLFEYFSETQRNKGNFPGRFSGRQFSNSRSEMNVSTLELGDSALYLCASSFLGGPTSLDGYTFGSGTRLTVV.

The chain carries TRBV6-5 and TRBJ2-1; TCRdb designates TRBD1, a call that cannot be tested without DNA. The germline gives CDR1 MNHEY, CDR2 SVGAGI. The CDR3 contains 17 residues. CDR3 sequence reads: CASSYLPGTGVDNEQFF.

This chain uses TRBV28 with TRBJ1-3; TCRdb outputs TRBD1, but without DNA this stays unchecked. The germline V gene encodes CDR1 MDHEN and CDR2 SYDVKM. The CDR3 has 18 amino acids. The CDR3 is CASSLSSRDTLPGNTIYF.

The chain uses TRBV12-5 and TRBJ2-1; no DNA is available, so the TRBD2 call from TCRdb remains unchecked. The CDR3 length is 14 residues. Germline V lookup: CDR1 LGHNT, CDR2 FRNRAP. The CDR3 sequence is CASGLALLVDEQFF.

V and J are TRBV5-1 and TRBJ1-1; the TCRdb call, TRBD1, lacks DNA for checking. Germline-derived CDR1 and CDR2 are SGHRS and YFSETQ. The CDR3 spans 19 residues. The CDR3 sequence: CASSLDWRTGGVGNTEAFF.